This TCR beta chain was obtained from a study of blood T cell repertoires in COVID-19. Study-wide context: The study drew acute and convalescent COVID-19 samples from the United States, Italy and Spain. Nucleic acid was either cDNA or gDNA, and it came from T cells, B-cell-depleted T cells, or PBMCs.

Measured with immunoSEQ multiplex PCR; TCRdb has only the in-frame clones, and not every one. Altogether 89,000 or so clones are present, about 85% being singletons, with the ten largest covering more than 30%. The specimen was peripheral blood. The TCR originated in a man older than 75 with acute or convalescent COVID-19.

Written as DNA, the CDR3 is TGTGCCAGCAGCCAAGGTGGGGGGGACACTGAAGCTTTCTTT. Translated, it gives CASSQGGGDTEAFF. The chain employs TRBV11-3 and TRBJ1-1; a possible D gene is TRBD1 (5 bases). CDR3 length equals 14 residues. Germline lookup yields CDR1 SGHNT and CDR2 YENEEA. Deletions cut 5 bases from V and 3 bases from J, with 13 bases between.